This T cell receptor (beta chain) comes out of a study of shared clonotypes between healthy human individuals. This CDR3 has 14 amino acids. V lost 0 bases and J lost 6, with 12 bases in between. Germline CDR1 MNHNY, CDR2 SVGAGI (reference sequence). Naive CD8 cells lacked CD45RO, underwent positive selection for CCR7 and left out terminally differentiated effector memory CD45RA+ cells. Findings and limits, study-wide: Naive subsets, compared against memory subsets, generally had larger estimated richness values. With a handful of donors compared, around 5.4% of naive CD4 clonotypes were shared. Generation probabilities were higher for clonotypes shared across all four sorted-subset donors than for unshared ones.

A note on this clone: Its specificity is not known.

Data came from immunoSEQ multiplex PCR; TCRdb stores just in-frame clones and leaves some out. The data hold around 1.9 million clones, with around 93% observed a single time. The sequence was obtained from a man in his late teens or twenties in good health. Some clones in this sample may be carry-over from other donors' samples. This rearrangement joins TRBV6-6 to TRBJ2-7; D ambiguous. The sequenced sample consisted of naive CD8+ T cells from PBMCs. The CDR3, as DNA: TGTGCCAGCAGTTACTCGAGTCATTCATCCGAGCAGTACTTC. This codes for CASSYSSHSSEQYF.